The present TCR beta chain was sequenced within a study of blood T cell repertoires in COVID-19. About the research overall: Samples representing acute and convalescent COVID-19 were sourced from the United States, Italy and Spain. T cells, B-cell-depleted T cells, or PBMCs provided the cDNA or gDNA that served as material.

In the original workflow: Reference gene primers were amplified, and this amplification served to estimate nucleated cell counts. TCRdb's copy holds only in-frame clones and misses some; the assay was immunoSEQ multiplex PCR. The V and J calls and the clone size are those of that table, but D and trimming were determined from the DNA. Among some 300,000 clones listed, approximately 86% were seen once. The CDR3 consists of 15 residues. CDR1 is SGDLS and CDR2 is YYNGEE in the germline V gene. The V and J ends lost 3 bases and 5 bases, in that order; junction bases with no gene match: 10. Everyone who took part was about 18 to 90 years old, and they came from about two dozen US areas.

V usage is TRBV9 and J usage is TRBJ2-5; TRBD2 matches 7 bases. Material for sequencing was PBMCs or T cells enriched from blood (not recorded which). This TCR was recovered from a woman in her twenties or thirties who had recovered from COVID-19. The CDR3 sequence is CASSGARGDYETQYF. For the CDR3, the DNA is TGTGCCAGCAGCGGGGCGAGAGGGGACTACGAGACCCAGTACTTC.